This T cell receptor beta chain was retrieved from a study of a mutant IDH1 vaccine in newly diagnosed glioma. Study in general: Patients' prior therapy spanned radiotherapy, temozolomide, or both; most underwent both. General study findings and limits: Pseudoprogression appeared unlinked to shifts in leading peripheral T cell clonotypes.

Time point in this sample: week 35, safety follow-up. In every dose of vaccine, 300 ug of mutant IDH1 20-mer peptide was given alongside topical imiquimod. As to this clone: Its antigen is not known.

The repertoire was sequenced with immunoSEQ multiplex PCR; TCRdb's copy has only in-frame clones and lacks some. The table lists 68,000 or so clones, 80% to 85% of them singletons, with about 12% in the top ten. The CDR3 consists of 15 residues. Germline CDR1 reads SNHLY; CDR2 reads FYNNEI. J was trimmed by 2 bases and V by 6 bases; bases with no gene match: 5. The rearrangement joins TRBV2 to TRBJ2-3, with 10 bases fitting TRBD2. The sequences come from PBMCs, collected from a glioma patient whose treatment included an IDH1 peptide vaccine. This clonotype originated in a man between 18 and 29 years old with glioma. The CDR3 protein is CASRGSGRSTDTQYF. The CDR3 nucleotides read TGTGCCAGCAGGGGTAGCGGGAGGTCCACAGATACGCAGTATTTT.